What follows are 19 T cell receptor beta chains derived from one specimen sequenced in a study of OX40 agonist ivuxolimab in advanced cancers. TCRdb's copy holds only in-frame clones and misses some; the assay was immunoSEQ multiplex PCR. The data show roughly 67,000 clones, with over 70% seen just once and 4% to 5% held by the top ten. Material: CD4+ or CD8+ T cells sorted from blood, obtained in a trial of the OX40 agonist ivuxolimab. These receptor sequences come from an adult with an advanced solid tumor such as melanoma, head and neck, liver or kidney cancer.

The chain recombines TRBV5-1 with TRBJ1-2; 12 nucleotides line up with TRBD1. The junction had 5 bases not matched to a gene; V was cut back by 4 bases and J by 4 bases. The CDR3 is 15 amino acids. Per germline, CDR1 SGHRS and CDR2 YFSETQ. This chain's CDR3 is CASSRGTGGSYGYTF. CDR3 coding DNA: TGCGCCAGCAGCCGAGGGACAGGGGGCAGCTATGGCTACACCTTC.

The CDR3, as DNA: TGTGCCAGTAATAGTTGGGGACAGGGGGCAGATACGCAGTATTTT. This translates into CASNSWGQGADTQYF. J is TRBJ2-3 and V is TRBV19; 11 bases match TRBD1. The germline gives CDR1 LNHDA, CDR2 SQIVND (reference sequence). The V and J ends lost 7 bases and 4 bases, in that order; junction bases with no gene match: 7. The CDR3 runs 15 residues.

V and J are TRBV7-9 and TRBJ2-5; 7 bases match TRBD1. CDR3 length: 14 residues. The V gene's germline CDR1 is SEHNR and CDR2 FQNEAQ (reference sequence). V lost 3 bases to trimming and J lost 4 bases; unmatched junction nucleotides: 5. The CDR3 is CASSFTGTAETQYF. CDR3 in DNA: TGTGCCAGCAGCTTTACAGGGACAGCAGAGACCCAGTACTTC.

This clone was seen more than once but under ten times. This sequence joins TRBV28 and TRBJ2-1; D perhaps matches TRBD2 (6 bases). V gave up 2 bases and J gave up 8 bases, with 13 bases separating them. This CDR3 contains 14 residues. CDR1 and CDR2 from the germline V gene are MDHEN and SYDVKM. CDR3 protein: CASSLGGAAYEQFF. The CDR3 DNA reads as TGTGCCAGCAGTTTAGGCGGGGCCGCCTATGAGCAGTTCTTC. The entire variable domain, with the rest obtained from reference TRBV28 and TRBJ2-1, is as follows: DVKVTQSSRYLVKRTGEKVFLECVQDMDHENMFWYRQDPGLGLRLIYFSYDVKMKEKGDIPEGYSVSREKKERFSLILESASTNQTSMYLCASSLGGAAYEQFFGPGTRLTVL.

The chain links TRBV29-1 to TRBJ1-6; a possible D gene is TRBD1 (5 bases). The V end lost 8 bases, the J end lost 6 bases, and 14 bases lay between the germline ends. Germline values: CDR1 SQVTM, CDR2 ANQGSEA. The CDR3 has 13 residues. The CDR3 loop reads CSTAVDINSPLHF. The CDR3 DNA reads TGCAGCACCGCGGTGGACATTAATTCACCCCTCCACTTT.

V and J are TRBV10-2 and TRBJ2-3; 14 nucleotides align to TRBD2. The CDR3 extends over 16 amino acids. CDR1 and CDR2 (germline): WSHSY, SAAADI. Unmatched junction bases numbered 11, after V lost 7 bases and J lost 8 bases. The CDR3 DNA follows: TGCGCCAGCATCCAAGGGACTAGCGGGAGAAGGGGTACGCAGTATTTT. Translating it yields CASIQGTSGRRGTQYF.

The rearrangement links TRBV7-9 to TRBJ1-1; the D is unclear. The CDR3 has 13 amino acids. Trimming took 3 bases from V and 4 from J, leaving 9 bases between them. Germline CDR1 reads SEHNR; CDR2 reads FQNEAQ (reference sequence). CDR3 residues: CASSFPMGTEAFF. DNA for the CDR3: TGTGCCAGCAGCTTCCCGATGGGCACTGAAGCTTTCTTT.

In its sample, this clone was seen once. This rearrangement joins TRBV19 to TRBJ1-6; D may be TRBD1 (5 bases). The CDR3 totals 13 residues. V was shortened by 10 bases and J by 6 bases, with 13 bases between the two germline ends. Germline values: CDR1 LNHDA, CDR2 SQIVND (reference sequence). CDR3 nucleotide sequence: TGTGCCACCAGGGCGCAGGGTAATTCACCCCTCCACTTT. It yields the protein CATRAQGNSPLHF.

This chain joins TRBV19 and TRBJ1-2, with D unresolved. V was trimmed by 8 bases and J by 2 bases, leaving 12 bases between them. In germline, CDR1 is LNHDA, CDR2 SQIVND (reference sequence). CDR3 length: 13 residues. As DNA, the CDR3 is TGTGCCAGTCATGGGATATCGAACTATGGCTACACCTTC. It specifies CASHGISNYGYTF.

V is TRBV5-4 and J is TRBJ1-2, with D tentatively TRBD1 (6 bases). CDR1 SGHNT and CDR2 YYREEE come from the germline V gene (reference sequence). Between the trimmed V and J ends, which lost 0 bases and 4 bases, there was a span of 10 bases. This CDR3 region has 14 residues. CDR3 coding DNA: TGTGCCAGCAGCTTGGGGACAGACCTCTATGGCTACACCTTC. Amino acids: CASSLGTDLYGYTF.

The chain recombines TRBV4-1 with TRBJ2-3; 10 nucleotides match TRBD2. CDR3 length: 19 residues. V lost 1 base and J lost 4; bases outside the gene matches: 14. Germline lookup yields CDR1 MGHRA and CDR2 YSYEKL. The CDR3 here is CASSQVALAGATVPDTQYF. The CDR3 DNA reads as TGCGCCAGCAGCCAAGTGGCCCTAGCGGGAGCCACGGTCCCAGATACGCAGTATTTT.

The genes are TRBV5-1 and TRBJ1-2; no definite D call. The CDR3 sequence is 18 residues long. The germline CDR1 and CDR2 sequences are SGHRS and YFSETQ. V gave up 0 bases and J gave up 4 bases, with 22 bases separating them. The CDR3 DNA reads as TGCGCCAGCAGCTTGGTCGGCGGAGACCAAATTACTGGCTATGGCTACACCTTC. Residues: CASSLVGGDQITGYGYTF. Full variable domain (outside the CDR3, taken from reference TRBV5-1 and TRBJ1-2): KAGVTQTPRYLIKTRGQQVTLSCSPISGHRSVSWYQQTPGQGLQFLFEYFSETQRNKGNFPGRFSGRQFSNSRSEMNVSTLELGDSALYLCASSLVGGDQITGYGYTFGSGTRLTVV.

V usage is TRBV28 and J usage is TRBJ1-2, with a possible D match to TRBD1 (5 bases). The CDR3 extends over 13 amino acids. Germline-derived CDR1 and CDR2 are MDHEN and SYDVKM. Trimming cost V 4 bases and J 0 bases, with 6 bases left between them. The CDR3 coding sequence is TGTGCCAGCAGTTGGGGCACTAACTATGGCTACACCTTC. Protein: CASSWGTNYGYTF.

The chain carries TRBV5-1 and TRBJ2-5; possibly TRBD2 for D (5 bases). CDR1 and CDR2 from the germline V gene are SGHRS and YFSETQ. There are 13 residues in the CDR3. The V and J ends lost 0 bases and 2 bases respectively, with 5 bases between them. CDR3 in amino acids: CASSLGGQETQYF. CDR3 in DNA: TGCGCCAGCAGCTTGGGAGGGCAAGAGACCCAGTACTTC. Full variable domain (outside the CDR3, taken from reference TRBV5-1 and TRBJ2-5): KAGVTQTPRYLIKTRGQQVTLSCSPISGHRSVSWYQQTPGQGLQFLFEYFSETQRNKGNFPGRFSGRQFSNSRSEMNVSTLELGDSALYLCASSLGGQETQYFGPGTRLLVL.

J is TRBJ1-2 and V is TRBV30, with D unclear. V lost 0 bases to trimming and J lost 8 bases, with 16 bases between them. The CDR3 totals 14 residues. Looked up from germline, CDR1 is GTSNPN and CDR2 is SVGIG (reference sequence). CDR3 coding DNA: TGTGCCTGGAGTGTAGTCGGCGCTAGAATCGGCTACACCTTC. It encodes CAWSVVGARIGYTF.

The chain employs TRBV28 and TRBJ1-1; D might be TRBD1 (6 bases). CDR3 length: 14 amino acids. The V and J ends lost 6 bases and 3 bases respectively, with 14 bases between them. Germline V gene data show CDR1 as MDHEN and CDR2 as SYDVKM. The CDR3 protein is CASSLQGRDTEAFF. The CDR3 nucleotides are TGTGCCAGCAGCTTACAGGGTCGAGACACTGAAGCTTTCTTT.

V is TRBV30 and J is TRBJ1-4; D is uncertain. V lost 5 bases, J lost 7 bases, and 11 bases lay in between. CDR3 length: 12 residues. CDR1 is GTSNPN and CDR2 is SVGIG in the germline V gene (reference sequence). The CDR3 region has the DNA TGTGCCTGGCAAGGGAGCAGTGAAAAACTGTTTTTT. This encodes CAWQGSSEKLFF.

V and J are TRBV28 and TRBJ2-5; 12 positions match TRBD2. There are 15 residues in the CDR3. Germline trimming cut 5 bases from V and 3 bases from J; bases unmatched to any gene: 4. Germline V gene sequence: CDR1 MDHEN, CDR2 SYDVKM. The CDR3 DNA follows: TGTGCCAGCAGTAATACTAGCGGGAGGAAAGAGACCCAGTACTTC. This translates into CASSNTSGRKETQYF.

The V gene is TRBV5-6, the J gene TRBJ2-1, with 7 bases identical to TRBD2. V dropped 4 bases and J dropped 10; count of bases not matched to a gene: 14. This CDR3 is 15 amino acids long. CDR1 is SGHDT, CDR2 YYEEEE, per germline. The CDR3 DNA sequence: TGTGCCAGCAGCCCCCCCCGGGGGAGGGGTTCGGAGCAGTTCTTC. Amino acids: CASSPPRGRGSEQFF.